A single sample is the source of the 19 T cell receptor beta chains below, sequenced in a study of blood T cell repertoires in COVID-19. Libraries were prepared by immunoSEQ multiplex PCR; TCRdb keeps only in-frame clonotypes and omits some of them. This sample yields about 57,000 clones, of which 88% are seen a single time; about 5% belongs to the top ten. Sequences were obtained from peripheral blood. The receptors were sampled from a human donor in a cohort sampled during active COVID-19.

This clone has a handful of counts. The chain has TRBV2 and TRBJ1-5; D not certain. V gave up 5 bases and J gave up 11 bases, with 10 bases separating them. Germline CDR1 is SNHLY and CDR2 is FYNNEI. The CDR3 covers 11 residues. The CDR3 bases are TGTGCCAGCAGTATCCTTCGGGCCCAGCATTTT. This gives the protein CASSILRAQHF.

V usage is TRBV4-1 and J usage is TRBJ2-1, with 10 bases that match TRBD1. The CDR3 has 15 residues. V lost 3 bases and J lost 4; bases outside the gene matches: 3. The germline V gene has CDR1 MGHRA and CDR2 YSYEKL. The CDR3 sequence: CASSHPGQGYNEQFF. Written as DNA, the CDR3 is TGCGCCAGCAGCCATCCGGGACAGGGGTACAATGAGCAGTTCTTC.

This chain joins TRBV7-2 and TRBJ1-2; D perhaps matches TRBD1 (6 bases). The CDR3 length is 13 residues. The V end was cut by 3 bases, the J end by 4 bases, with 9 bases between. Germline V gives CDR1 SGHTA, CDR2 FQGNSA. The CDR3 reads CASSFSDSYGYTF. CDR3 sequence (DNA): TGTGCCAGCAGCTTCTCGGACAGCTATGGCTACACCTTC.

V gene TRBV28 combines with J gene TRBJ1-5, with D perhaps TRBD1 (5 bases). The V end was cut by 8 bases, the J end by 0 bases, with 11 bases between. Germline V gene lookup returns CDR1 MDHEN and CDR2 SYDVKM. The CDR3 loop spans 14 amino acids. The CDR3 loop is CASRGDYSNQPQHF. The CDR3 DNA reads TGTGCCAGCCGGGGGGACTATAGCAATCAGCCCCAGCATTTT.

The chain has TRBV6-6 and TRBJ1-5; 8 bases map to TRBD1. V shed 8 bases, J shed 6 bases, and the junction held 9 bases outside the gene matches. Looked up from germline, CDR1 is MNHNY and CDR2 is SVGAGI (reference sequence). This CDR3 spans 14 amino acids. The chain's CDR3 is CASGPTGGFQPQHF. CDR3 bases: TGTGCCAGCGGCCCCACAGGGGGTTTTCAGCCCCAGCATTTT.

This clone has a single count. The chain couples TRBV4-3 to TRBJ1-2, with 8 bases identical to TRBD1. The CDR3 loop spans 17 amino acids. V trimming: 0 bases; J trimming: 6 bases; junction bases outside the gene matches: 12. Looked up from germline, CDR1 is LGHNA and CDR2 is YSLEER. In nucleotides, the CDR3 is TGCGCCAGCAGCCAAGAAGTTTTGGGACAGGTTTTTGATGGCTACACCTTC. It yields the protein CASSQEVLGQVFDGYTF.

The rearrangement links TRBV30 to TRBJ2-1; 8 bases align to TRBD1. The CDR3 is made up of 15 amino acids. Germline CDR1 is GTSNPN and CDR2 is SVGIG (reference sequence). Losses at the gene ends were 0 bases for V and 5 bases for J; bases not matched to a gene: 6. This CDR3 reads CAWSVKTGAHNEQFF. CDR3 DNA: TGTGCCTGGAGTGTAAAGACAGGGGCTCACAATGAGCAGTTCTTC.

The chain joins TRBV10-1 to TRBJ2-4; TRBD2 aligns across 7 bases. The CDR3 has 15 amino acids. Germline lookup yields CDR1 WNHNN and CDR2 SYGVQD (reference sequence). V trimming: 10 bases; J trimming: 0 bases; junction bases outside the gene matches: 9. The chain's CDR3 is CATEKAGLAKNIQYF. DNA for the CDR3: TGCGCCACCGAGAAAGCGGGATTAGCCAAAAACATTCAGTACTTC.

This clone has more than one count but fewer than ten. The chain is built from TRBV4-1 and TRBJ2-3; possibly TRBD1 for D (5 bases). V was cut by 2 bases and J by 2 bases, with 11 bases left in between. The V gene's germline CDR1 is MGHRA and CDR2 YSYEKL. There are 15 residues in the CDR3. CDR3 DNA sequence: TGCGCCAGCAGCCAACTACAGGCGTTCACAGATACGCAGTATTTT. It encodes CASSQLQAFTDTQYF.

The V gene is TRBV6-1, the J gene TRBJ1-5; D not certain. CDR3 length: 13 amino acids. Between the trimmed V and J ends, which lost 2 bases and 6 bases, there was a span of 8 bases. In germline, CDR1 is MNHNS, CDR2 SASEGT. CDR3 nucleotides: TGTGCCAGCAGTGAACGGTTCGGTCAGCCCCAGCATTTT. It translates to CASSERFGQPQHF.

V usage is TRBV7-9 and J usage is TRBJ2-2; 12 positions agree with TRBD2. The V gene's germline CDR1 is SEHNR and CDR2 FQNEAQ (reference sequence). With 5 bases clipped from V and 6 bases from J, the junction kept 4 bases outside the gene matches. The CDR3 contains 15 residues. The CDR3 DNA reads TGTGCCAGCAGCGCTAGCGGGGGGGCCCCCGGGGAGCTGTTTTTT. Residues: CASSASGGAPGELFF.

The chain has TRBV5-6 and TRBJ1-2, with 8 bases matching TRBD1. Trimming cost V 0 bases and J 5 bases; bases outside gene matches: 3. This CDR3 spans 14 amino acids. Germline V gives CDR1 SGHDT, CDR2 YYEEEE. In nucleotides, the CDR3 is TGTGCCAGCAGCTTGGAGCAGGGGGCGTATGGCTACACCTTC. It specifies CASSLEQGAYGYTF. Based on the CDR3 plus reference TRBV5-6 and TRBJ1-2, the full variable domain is DAGVTQSPTHLIKTRGQQVTLRCSPKSGHDTVSWYQQALGQGPQFIFQYYEEEERQRGNFPDRFSGHQFPNYSSELNVNALLLGDSALYLCASSLEQGAYGYTFGSGTRLTVV.

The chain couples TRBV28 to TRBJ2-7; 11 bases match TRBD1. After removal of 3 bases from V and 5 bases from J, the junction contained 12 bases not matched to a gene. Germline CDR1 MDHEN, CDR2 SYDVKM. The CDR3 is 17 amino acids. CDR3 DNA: TGTGCCAGCAGTTTGTCGGTGGGCCGGACAGGGGGCGACGAGCAGTACTTC. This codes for CASSLSVGRTGGDEQYF.

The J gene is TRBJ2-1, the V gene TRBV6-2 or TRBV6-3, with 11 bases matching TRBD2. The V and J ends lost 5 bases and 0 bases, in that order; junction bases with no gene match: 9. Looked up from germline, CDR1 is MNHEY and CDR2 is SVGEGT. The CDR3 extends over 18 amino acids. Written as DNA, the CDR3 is TGTGCCAGCAGTCTCGGGCTAGCGGGGGGCTTCTCCTACAATGAGCAGTTCTTC. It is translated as CASSLGLAGGFSYNEQFF.

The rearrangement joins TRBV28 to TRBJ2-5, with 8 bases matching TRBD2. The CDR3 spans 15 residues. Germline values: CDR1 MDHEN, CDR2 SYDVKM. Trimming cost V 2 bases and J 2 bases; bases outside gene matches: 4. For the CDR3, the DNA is TGTGCCAGCAGTTTAGGTTCTAGCGGGCAAGAGACCCAGTACTTC. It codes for CASSLGSSGQETQYF.

CDR3 coding DNA: TGTGCCAGCAGCTATACAGGGTTTGAGCAGTTCTTC. Encoded protein: CASSYTGFEQFF. This chain joins TRBV7-2 and TRBJ2-1; maybe TRBD1 (6 bases). The CDR3 has 12 amino acids. The V gene's germline CDR1 is SGHTA and CDR2 FQGNSA. The V end was cut by 4 bases, the J end by 9 bases, with 10 bases between.

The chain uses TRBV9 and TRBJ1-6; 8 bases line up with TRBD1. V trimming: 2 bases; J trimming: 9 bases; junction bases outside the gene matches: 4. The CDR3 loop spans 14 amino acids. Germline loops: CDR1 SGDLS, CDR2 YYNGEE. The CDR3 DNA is TGTGCCAGCAGCGTCGGACAGGGAGGTTCACCCCTCCACTTT. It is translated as CASSVGQGGSPLHF.

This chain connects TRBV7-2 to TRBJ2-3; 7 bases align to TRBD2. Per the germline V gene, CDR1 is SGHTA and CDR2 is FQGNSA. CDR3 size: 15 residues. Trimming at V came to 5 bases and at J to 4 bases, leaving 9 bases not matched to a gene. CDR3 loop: CASSHRGVVPDTQYF. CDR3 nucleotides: TGTGCCAGCAGCCACCGGGGGGTGGTCCCAGATACGCAGTATTTT. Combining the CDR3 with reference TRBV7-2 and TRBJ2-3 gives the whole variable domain GAGVSQSPSNKVTEKGKDVELRCDPISGHTALYWYRQSLGQGLEFLIYFQGNSAPDKSGLPSDRFSAERTGGSVSTLTIQRTQQEDSAVYLCASSHRGVVPDTQYFGPGTRLTVL.

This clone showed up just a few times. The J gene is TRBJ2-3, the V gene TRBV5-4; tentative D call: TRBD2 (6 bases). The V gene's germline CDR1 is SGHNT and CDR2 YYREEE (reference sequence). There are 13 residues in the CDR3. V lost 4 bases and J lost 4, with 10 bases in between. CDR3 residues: CASSRDSSDTQYF. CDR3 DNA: TGTGCCAGCAGCCGGGACTCATCAGATACGCAGTATTTT.